The 9 T cell receptor beta chains below come from one sample, sequenced in a study of blood T cell repertoires in COVID-19. Repertoires were generated with immunoSEQ multiplex PCR, while TCRdb's copy carries only in-frame clones and drops some. The sample lists approximately 98,000 clones, about 85% occurring once. Sequenced sample: peripheral blood. The origin of the receptors is a woman between 70 and 85 years old with acute or convalescent COVID-19.

The chain is built from TRBV11-3 and TRBJ2-1, with TRBD1 identical over 12 bases. The V gene's germline CDR1 is SGHNT and CDR2 YENEEA. Trimming removed 5 bases from V and 6 bases from J; junction bases left unmatched: 11. The CDR3 totals 17 residues. CDR3 loop: CASSLNPGTGGPNEQFF. The CDR3 nucleotides read TGTGCCAGCAGCCTTAACCCCGGGACAGGGGGCCCCAATGAGCAGTTCTTC.

J is TRBJ2-5 and V is TRBV6-5, with 8 bases matching TRBD2. Germline-derived CDR1 and CDR2 are MNHEY and SVGAGI. The CDR3 has 15 residues. The ends lost 7 bases at V and 3 bases at J; junction bases unmatched: 10. This CDR3 is CASTPSGGTKETQYF. The DNA of the CDR3 is TGTGCCAGCACCCCCTCGGGAGGGACCAAAGAGACCCAGTACTTC.

This chain connects TRBV5-5 to TRBJ2-7, with a tentative D call TRBD1 (6 bases). The germline V gene encodes CDR1 SGHKS and CDR2 YYEKEE (reference sequence). V dropped 0 bases and J dropped 6 bases, with 10 bases sitting between them. The CDR3 has 13 amino acids. The DNA for the CDR3 is TGTGCCAGCAGCTTGGTATGGGACACCGAGCAGTACGTC. This codes for CASSLVWDTEQYV.

V gene TRBV16 combines with J gene TRBJ1-2, with a possible D match to TRBD1 (5 bases). V dropped 3 bases and J dropped 8 bases, with 10 bases sitting between them. The CDR3 extends over 12 amino acids. Germline V gene sequence: CDR1 KGHSY, CDR2 FQNENV. In DNA, the CDR3 is TGTGCCAGCAGCCACCCACAGGAGGGCTACACCTTC. It encodes CASSHPQEGYTF. Looking up the rest from reference TRBV16 and TRBJ1-2 gives the full variable domain: GEEVAQTPKHLVRGEGQKAKLYCAPIKGHSYVFWYQQVLKNEFKFLISFQNENVFDETGMPKERFSAKCLPNSPCSLEIQATKLEDSAVYFCASSHPQEGYTFGSGTRLTVV.

The gene calls are TRBV19 and TRBJ2-1; tentatively, D is TRBD2 (5 bases). Trimming removed 4 bases from V and 5 bases from J, with 15 bases in between. Germline lookup yields CDR1 LNHDA and CDR2 SQIVND (reference sequence). This CDR3 region has 15 residues. CDR3 DNA: TGTGCCAGTAGTAGGTTGGGAGACGCCAACAATGAGCAGTTCTTC. Translation gives CASSRLGDANNEQFF. Drawing the rest from reference TRBV19 and TRBJ2-1, the complete variable domain is DGGITQSPKYLFRKEGQNVTLSCEQNLNHDAMYWYRQDPGQGLRLIYYSQIVNDFQKGDIAEGYSVSREKKESFPLTVTSAQKNPTAFYLCASSRLGDANNEQFFGPGTRLTVL.

The V gene is TRBV21-1, the J gene TRBJ1-5; whether TRBD1, the table's D call, matches the DNA was not checked. TRBV21-1 is a recognized pseudogene. This CDR3 comprises 18 residues. The CDR3 DNA follows: TGTGCCAGCAGCACCCCGACAGGGAGGTTCGTCAGCAATCAGCCCCAGCATTTT. Encoded protein: CASSTPTGRFVSNQPQHF.

V is TRBV30 and J is TRBJ2-1; 9 bases fit TRBD2. The CDR3 length is 15 residues. CDR1 is GTSNPN and CDR2 is SVGIG in the germline V gene (reference sequence). The ends lost 0 bases at V and 6 bases at J; junction bases unmatched: 6. CDR3 sequence: CAWSVRLAGINEQFF. The CDR3 DNA follows: TGTGCCTGGAGTGTAAGGCTAGCGGGGATCAATGAGCAGTTCTTC.

The CDR3 sequence: CSASRGSDEKLFF. The CDR3 DNA reads as TGCAGTGCTAGTCGAGGGAGCGATGAAAAACTGTTTTTT. The chain joins TRBV20-1 to TRBJ1-4; D gene uncertain. The ends were cut back, 3 bases at V and 6 bases at J, with 11 bases in the middle. Germline values: CDR1 DFQATT, CDR2 SNEGSKA (reference sequence). The CDR3 is made up of 13 amino acids.

This clone was seen only a few times. The V call is TRBV19, the J call TRBJ1-1, with D possibly TRBD1 on 5 matching bases. Trimming cost V 3 bases and J 1 base, with 9 bases left between them. Germline CDR1 reads LNHDA; CDR2 reads SQIVND (reference sequence). CDR3 size: 14 residues. This CDR3 reads CASSIRGGNTEAFF. In DNA form, the CDR3 reads TGTGCCAGTAGTATCCGCGGGGGGAACACTGAAGCTTTCTTT.